The rows below give T cell receptor beta chains drawn from one sample of a study of radiotherapy plus CTLA-4 blockade in lung cancer. This table comes from immunoSEQ multiplex PCR, and its TCRdb copy is limited to in-frame clones, with some not included. The table records some 66,000 clones, around 81% of them present only once. The sequencing used peripheral blood, collected from a patient treated with radiotherapy plus ipilimumab. The origin of the receptors is a human donor with non-small cell lung cancer who had a partial response to radiotherapy plus ipilimumab. CDR3s leave out the opening cysteine and the closing phenylalanine or tryptophan. Fields, in order: V gene, clone size, J gene, CDR3 length, CDR3 protein. Part of the rows lack a size; the others show once, few, many or a class for expanded clones.

V: TRBV7-9; size: -; J: TRBJ1-5; length: 12; CDR3: ASSLVSDNGPQH
V: TRBV6-5; size: -; J: TRBJ2-7; length: 12; CDR3: ATGSGPSSYEQY
V: TRBV2; size: -; J: TRBJ1-6; length: 13; CDR3: ASSGQGGGNSPLH
V: TRBV9; size: -; J: TRBJ2-1; length: 14; CDR3: ASSESPGQGNNEQF
V: TRBV11-3; size: -; J: TRBJ2-2; length: 14; CDR3: ASSARAGTNTGELF
V: TRBV5-1; size: -; J: TRBJ1-2; length: 13; CDR3: ASSLGPGLGGGYT
V: TRBV7-3; size: -; J: TRBJ2-1; length: 10; CDR3: ASTRGSGGIF
V: TRBV5-4; size: -; J: TRBJ2-6; length: 13; CDR3: ASKAAASGANVLT
V: TRBV19; size: -; J: TRBJ1-2; length: 10; CDR3: ASSPRQGGYT
V: TRBV13; size: -; J: TRBJ2-5; length: 10; CDR3: ASSVQRGTQY
V: TRBV5-4; size: -; J: TRBJ2-5; length: 12; CDR3: ASSLGGLHETQY
V: TRBV5-1; size: -; J: TRBJ1-2; length: 13; CDR3: ASSLRGNENYGYT
V: TRBV29-1; size: -; J: TRBJ2-3; length: 10; CDR3: SGTEGTDTQY
V: TRBV6-1; size: -; J: TRBJ1-2; length: 10; CDR3: ASSDRLTDRS
V: TRBV4-1; size: few; J: TRBJ1-1; length: 15; CDR3: ASSQALSTGPRTEAF
V: TRBV5-1; size: -; J: TRBJ2-7; length: 13; CDR3: ASGRGLADVYEQY
V: TRBV7-6; size: -; J: TRBJ2-7; length: 15; CDR3: ASSPRRGQGFSYEQY
V: TRBV7-9; size: -; J: TRBJ2-1; length: 13; CDR3: ASSFGRGVAGEQF
V: TRBV5-1; size: -; J: TRBJ2-2; length: 14; CDR3: ASSFSGGPSTGELF
V: TRBV29-1; size: few; J: TRBJ1-4; length: 9; CDR3: SAGFNEKLF
V: TRBV7-2; size: -; J: TRBJ1-5; length: 12; CDR3: ASSFTGGNQPQH
V: TRBV6-1; size: once; J: TRBJ2-5; length: 12; CDR3: ASSEGGSQETQY
V: TRBV5-1; size: -; J: TRBJ2-7; length: 13; CDR3: ASSSGTSADLEQY
V: TRBV14; size: -; J: TRBJ2-7; length: 13; CDR3: ASSVGPGAAGEQY
V: TRBV11-2; size: -; J: TRBJ2-7; length: 13; CDR3: ASSLGQGAYYEQY
V: TRBV2; size: -; J: TRBJ2-1; length: 15; CDR3: ASSELAGGLFYNEQF
V: TRBV19; size: -; J: TRBJ2-7; length: 13; CDR3: ASSTTGTALREQY
V: TRBV28; size: -; J: TRBJ2-7; length: 14; CDR3: ASSLRGGTNLLEQY
V: TRBV2; size: few; J: TRBJ2-7; length: 11; CDR3: ASSPGQGAEQY
V: TRBV7-3; size: once; J: TRBJ1-1; length: 11; CDR3: ASSQQESTEAF
V: TRBV2; size: -; J: TRBJ2-3; length: 14; CDR3: ASSGTGGISTDTQY
V: TRBV19; size: -; J: TRBJ1-5; length: 15; CDR3: ASSIRDYEGNGKPQH
V: TRBV30; size: few; J: TRBJ2-2; length: 13; CDR3: ATPKGRVRTGELF
V: TRBV7-8; size: -; J: TRBJ1-1; length: 17; CDR3: ASSLALLGTLVGTGGAF
V: TRBV7-2; size: once; J: TRBJ1-1; length: 11; CDR3: ASSFIPVLEAF
V: TRBV29-1; size: few; J: TRBJ1-1; length: 12; CDR3: SVDSGSMNTEAF
V: TRBV19; size: -; J: TRBJ1-5; length: 13; CDR3: ASRTGIAGGQPQH
V: TRBV7-9; size: -; J: TRBJ1-5; length: 12; CDR3: ASSSSGGNRPQH
V: TRBV2; size: -; J: TRBJ2-3; length: 9; CDR3: ASSSTDTQY
V: TRBV19; size: -; J: TRBJ1-3; length: 13; CDR3: ASSMFQASGNTIY
V: TRBV29-1; size: few; J: TRBJ2-5; length: 10; CDR3: SVVSTGETQY
V: TRBV7-2; size: -; J: TRBJ2-5; length: 12; CDR3: ASSRTGWGKTQY
V: TRBV11-3; size: once; J: TRBJ2-7; length: 12; CDR3: ASSPVRGFGEQY
V: TRBV7-9; size: -; J: TRBJ2-1; length: 15; CDR3: ASSLGGLAGPYNEQF
V: TRBV7-6; size: -; J: TRBJ1-3; length: 13; CDR3: ASSLAGGKGNTIY
V: TRBV29-1; size: once; J: TRBJ2-2; length: 13; CDR3: SVSRGRANTGELF
V: TRBV5-6; size: few; J: TRBJ2-7; length: 13; CDR3: ASSLFQGASYEQY
V: TRBV5-1; size: once; J: TRBJ2-1; length: 11; CDR3: ASSSIADFEQF
V: TRBV5-1; size: -; J: TRBJ2-3; length: 13; CDR3: ASSETAGGGDTQY
V: TRBV28; size: -; J: TRBJ1-3; length: 12; CDR3: ASSFRVSGNTIY
V: TRBV5-1; size: -; J: TRBJ2-1; length: 14; CDR3: ASSGPGTSGYNEQF
V: TRBV2; size: -; J: TRBJ2-3; length: 13; CDR3: ASSAGLAGGDTQY
V: TRBV5-4; size: once; J: TRBJ2-1; length: 13; CDR3: ASSSGRTGNNEQF
V: TRBV2; size: -; J: TRBJ2-2; length: 13; CDR3: ASSYYRLNTGELF
V: TRBV19; size: -; J: TRBJ1-5; length: 12; CDR3: ASTGGWQNQPQH
V: TRBV10-3; size: -; J: TRBJ1-4; length: 12; CDR3: AISEGTGGEKLF
V: TRBV7-3; size: -; J: TRBJ2-1; length: 13; CDR3: ASSLMASAYNEQF
V: TRBV29-1; size: -; J: TRBJ2-7; length: 11; CDR3: SVGSGTPYEQY
V: TRBV9; size: -; J: TRBJ1-3; length: 13; CDR3: ASSVSGRSGNTIY